This T cell receptor (beta chain) was obtained from a study of T-cell memory formation after mild COVID-19 (dated by TCRdb to about 2021). Context from the whole study: Most TCR sequence clusters were specific to one of the two donors. In two donors, T-cell clones that expanded and contracted after mild COVID-19 were tracked by sequencing TCRalpha and TCRbeta repertoires over time. Two young, previously healthy adult volunteers, one female and one male, were included in the cohort. General findings and caveats noted by the study authors: Some responding clones were detected in pre-infection memory, which suggested that pre-existing cross-reactive memory T cells had joined the SARS-CoV-2 response. Clones contracting from day 15 to 85 had balanced CD4/CD8 phenotypes, while a second wave expanding from day 15 to 37 was biased towards CD4+. Only two mild cases were covered by the study, and larger cohorts that include severe cases with pre-infection samples were considered necessary. SARS-CoV-2 specificity of the second-wave clones peaking on day 37 was not confirmed. Contracting CD4+ clones appeared mostly in the CM and EM memory subsets, whereas CD8+ clones were enriched in EMRA.

Ficoll-Paque density gradient centrifugation was used to isolate PBMCs. Concerning this clonotype itself: What antigen it recognizes has not been identified. It has no much larger one-base neighbor in the sample; base qualities were not kept.

The sequencing machine was an Illumina NovaSeq 6000. Using 5'RACE with constant-segment primers, TCRalpha and TCRbeta cDNA libraries were constructed, with sample barcodes and unique molecular identifiers added in the process. Trizol reagent was used to extract RNA from every sample. Library amplification was performed in two PCR steps, and a second sample barcode and Illumina TruSeq adapters were introduced in the second step. Sequencing of the libraries was done on an Illumina NovaSeq, producing 2 x 150 bp paired-end reads. The original methods were these. The reads were demultiplexed and collapsed into UMI-guided consensus sequences using migec v1.2.7. With mixcr v2.1.11, UMI consensuses were aligned to TRA and TRB V and J templates and assembled into clonotypes. Expanded or contracted clonotypes were those called significant by both edgeR and NoisET, with noise models trained on biological replicates. For edgeR calls, the cutoffs were a false discovery rate-adjusted p below 0.01 and a log2 fold-change threshold of 1. PCA with hierarchical clustering of max-normalized trajectories of the 1000 most abundant clonotypes was used as exploratory dynamics analysis. The CD4 or CD8 phenotype of responding clones was assigned using the separately sequenced CD4+ and CD8+ repertoires. The raw public data were reprocessed by TCRdb itself: fastp quality trimming at Q25, MiXCR clonotype calling, in-frame beta chains only. Rows merge per CDR3 protein into single entries with the most common DNA and genes. These V and J calls originate from TCRdb's pipeline instead of the authors' own analysis. For this sample there are more than 450,000 distinct CDR3 sequences; approximately 19% appear just once. The ten largest clones take up around 12% of the sample.

V loses 5 bases at its end and J loses 9 bases; junction bases beyond the gene matches: 10. In the germline V gene, CDR1 corresponds to SGHVS and CDR2 to FQNEAQ. CDR3 length: 14 amino acids, cysteine to phenylalanine. Solely the CDR3 DNA is kept, with 42 bases framed from the first base. Recombination joined TRBV7-8 with TRBJ2-1, and 7 junctional nucleotides match TRBD1. Sample: PBMCs or a T cell subset sorted from them (not recorded which). The TCR was taken from an adult woman who had mild COVID-19 (a few samples of this study predate the infection). The sample titles of this study are shuffled in the database, so cell type and time point are left out; the donor was told from shared clones. The CDR3 reads as follows: CASSTDRVSAEQFF. The DNA is as follows: TGTGCCAGCAGCACTGACAGGGTTTCTGCTGAGCAGTTCTTC.